The source of this TCR beta chain is a study of T cell changes during pregnancy in multiple sclerosis. CDR1 and CDR2 (germline): SGHTA, FQGNSA. This CDR3 region has 13 residues. V was pared by 5 bases and J by 9 bases, with 14 bases between. Here immunoSEQ multiplex PCR was the method, and the copy in TCRdb shows in-frame clones only, minus some. The sample has 120,000 or so clones; 85% to 95% are singletons. The receptor's source is a female donor with multiple sclerosis, enrolled in a pregnancy study. Here the sequenced sample was peripheral blood, taken before pregnancy. V usage is TRBV7-2 and J usage is TRBJ1-5; a possible D gene is TRBD1 (5 bases). DNA of the CDR3: TGTGCCAGCAGCAGACAGTCTAATGCGCCCCAGCATTTT. It translates to CASSRQSNAPQHF.